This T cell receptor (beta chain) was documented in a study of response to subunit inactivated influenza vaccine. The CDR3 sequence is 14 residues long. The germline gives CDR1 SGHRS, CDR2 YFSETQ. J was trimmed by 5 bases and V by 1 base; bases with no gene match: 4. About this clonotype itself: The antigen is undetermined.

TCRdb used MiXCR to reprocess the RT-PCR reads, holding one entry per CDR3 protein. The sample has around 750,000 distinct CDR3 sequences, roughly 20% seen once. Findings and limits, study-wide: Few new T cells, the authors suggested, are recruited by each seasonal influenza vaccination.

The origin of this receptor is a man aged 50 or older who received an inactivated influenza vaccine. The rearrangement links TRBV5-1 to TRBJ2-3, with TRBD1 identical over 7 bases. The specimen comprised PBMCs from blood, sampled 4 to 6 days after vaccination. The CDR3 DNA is TGCGCCAGCAGCTTGCAGGACAGGAGAGATACGCAGTATTTT. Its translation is CASSLQDRRDTQYF.